The sample holds many counts of the clone carrying this TCR beta chain. Unique molecular identifiers were incorporated during preparation of the TCRbeta library. In TCRdb, the PCR reads were re-called with MiXCR into one record per CDR3 protein. There are over 550,000 distinct CDR3 sequences in the sample; over 9.5% occur only once, and roughly 3.9% lies in the top ten. These data belong to a study of T-cell reconstitution after alpha-beta-depleted transplantation in children. Looked up from germline, CDR1 is SQVTM and CDR2 is ANQGSEA. The length of the CDR3 is 14 residues. Between the trimmed V and J ends, which lost 7 bases and 2 bases, there was a span of 18 bases.

This sequence joins TRBV29-1 and TRBJ2-7; D is uncertain. Sequences were derived from PBMCs from the stem cell graft donor, sampled from the stem cell graft. This TCR was recovered from a human donor who donated a stem cell graft to a child with acute myeloid leukemia. CDR3 residues: CSASGLPPAYEQYF. The CDR3 nucleotides read TGCAGCGCCTCCGGGCTCCCGCCCGCCTACGAGCAGTACTTC.